What follows are 4 T cell receptor beta chains derived from one specimen sequenced in a study of graft-versus-host responses after intestinal transplantation. Antigens for these TCRs are unknown. Clones were sequenced by immunoSEQ multiplex PCR, and TCRdb holds only the in-frame ones, with some missing. The sample has tens of thousands of clones; 85% to 90% are singletons. Sequenced here: unstimulated CD4+ T cells sorted from spleen or lymph node cells, sampled before intestinal transplant. The source of these receptors is a human donor who received an intestinal transplant.

V gene TRBV4-1 combines with J gene TRBJ2-5, with 8 bases aligning to TRBD1. The junction had 11 bases not matched to a gene; V was cut back by 4 bases and J by 4 bases. The CDR3 extends over 16 amino acids. The germline CDR1 and CDR2 sequences are MGHRA and YSYEKL. This chain's CDR3 is CASSPNLADRAETQYF. The DNA for the CDR3 is TGCGCCAGCAGCCCAAATCTTGCGGACAGGGCAGAGACCCAGTACTTC.

The chain is built from TRBV5-4 and TRBJ1-5; D is possibly TRBD1 (6 bases). The CDR3 contains 13 residues. CDR1 and CDR2 (germline): SGHNT, YYREEE (reference sequence). The V and J ends lost 0 bases and 7 bases respectively, with 8 bases between them. The CDR3, as DNA: TGTGCCAGCAGCTTGGGGGGGCAACAGCCCCAGCATTTT. It encodes CASSLGGQQPQHF.

The chain recombines TRBV4-2 with TRBJ2-5; tentatively, D is TRBD2 (5 bases). The CDR3 length is 14 residues. Germline CDR1 and CDR2: LGHNA and YNFKEQ. Trimming removed 4 bases from V and 1 base from J, with 10 bases in between. CDR3 DNA sequence: TGTGCCAGCAGCCGCGTCGCGGGCCAAGAGACCCAGTACTTC. It is translated as CASSRVAGQETQYF.

The chain joins TRBV15 to TRBJ1-2; 9 nucleotides match TRBD1. The CDR3 runs 13 residues. CDR1 LNHNV and CDR2 YYDKDF come from the germline V gene (reference sequence). After removal of 8 bases from V and 3 bases from J, the junction contained 4 bases not matched to a gene. The CDR3 nucleotides read TGTGCCACCGGGGACAGGGCCCACTATGGCTACACCTTC. Protein sequence: CATGDRAHYGYTF.